This T cell receptor (beta chain) was documented in a study of T cells after posttransplantation cyclophosphamide. The assay was immunoSEQ multiplex PCR, and TCRdb's table has in-frame clones only and misses some. The data hold 20,000 or so clones, with around 68% observed a single time. A marrow graft followed busulfan-fludarabine conditioning, with cyclophosphamide on days +3 and +4. Study results and caveats: After PTCy, TRB diversity resembled that of CNI/methotrexate controls.

This CDR3 region has 14 residues. Unmatched junction bases numbered 7, after V lost 5 bases and J lost 4 bases. The germline V gene has CDR1 MNHNS and CDR2 SASEGT. About this clone itself: As yet, its antigen is unknown.

The genes are TRBV6-1 and TRBJ1-2; 7 positions agree with TRBD1. This sample comprised PBMCs, obtained after an allogeneic stem cell transplant with post-transplant cyclophosphamide. The TCR was taken from a male patient in his 30s who received an allogeneic stem cell transplant from a related donor, was CMV-positive, and had acute GVHD only. Some T cells may be provided by the graft donor. DNA for the CDR3: TGTGCCAGCAGTACAGGGGTTGAGGGCTATGGCTACACCTTC. Protein sequence: CASSTGVEGYGYTF.